This note documents a single T cell receptor (beta chain) sequence. This entry belongs to a study of OX40 agonist ivuxolimab in advanced cancers. Clones were sequenced by immunoSEQ multiplex PCR, and TCRdb holds only the in-frame ones, with some missing. The table includes roughly 49,000 clones, 70% to 90% detected once. This sequence originates from an adult with an advanced solid tumor such as melanoma, head and neck, liver or kidney cancer. Sequenced here: CD4+ or CD8+ T cells sorted from blood, sampled in a trial of the OX40 agonist ivuxolimab.

CDR3 nucleotides: TGTGCCAAAGCTGGGACCGCGTATAATTCACCCCTCCACTTT. Translation: CAKAGTAYNSPLHF. The rearrangement links TRBV2 to TRBJ1-6, with D perhaps TRBD1 (5 bases). This CDR3 region has 14 residues. V lost 10 bases, J lost 4 bases, and 14 bases lay in between. CDR1 is SNHLY and CDR2 is FYNNEI in the germline V gene.